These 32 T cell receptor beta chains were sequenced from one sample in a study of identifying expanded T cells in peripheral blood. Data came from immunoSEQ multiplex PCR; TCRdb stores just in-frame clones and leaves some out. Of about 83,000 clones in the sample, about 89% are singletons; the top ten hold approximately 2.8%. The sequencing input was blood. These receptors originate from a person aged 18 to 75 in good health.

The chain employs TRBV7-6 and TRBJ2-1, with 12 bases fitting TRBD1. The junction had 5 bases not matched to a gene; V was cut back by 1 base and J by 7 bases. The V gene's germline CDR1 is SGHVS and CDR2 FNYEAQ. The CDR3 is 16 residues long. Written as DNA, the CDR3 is TGTGCCAGCAGCTTAGAGGGACAGGGGGCTCGGAATGAGCAGTTCTTC. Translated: CASSLEGQGARNEQFF.

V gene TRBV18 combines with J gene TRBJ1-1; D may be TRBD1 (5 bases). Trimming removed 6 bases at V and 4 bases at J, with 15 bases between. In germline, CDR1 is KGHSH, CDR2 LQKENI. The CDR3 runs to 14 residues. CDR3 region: CASSARGGSTEAFF. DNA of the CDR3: TGTGCCAGCTCCGCCCGGGGGGGTTCCACTGAAGCTTTCTTT.

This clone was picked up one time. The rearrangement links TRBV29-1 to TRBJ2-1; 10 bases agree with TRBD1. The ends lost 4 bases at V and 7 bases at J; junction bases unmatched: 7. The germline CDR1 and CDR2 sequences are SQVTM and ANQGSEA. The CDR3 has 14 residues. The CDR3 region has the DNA TGCAGCGTTGTACGTGACAGGGGGCCGAATGAGCAGTTCTTC. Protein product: CSVVRDRGPNEQFF.

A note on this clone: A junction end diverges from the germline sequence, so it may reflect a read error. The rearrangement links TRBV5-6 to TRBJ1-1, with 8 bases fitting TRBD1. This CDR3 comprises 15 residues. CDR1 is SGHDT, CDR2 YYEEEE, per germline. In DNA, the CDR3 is TGTGCCAGCAGCTTGGGACAGGGGATGAACAATGAAGCTTTCTTT. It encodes CASSLGQGMNNEAFF.

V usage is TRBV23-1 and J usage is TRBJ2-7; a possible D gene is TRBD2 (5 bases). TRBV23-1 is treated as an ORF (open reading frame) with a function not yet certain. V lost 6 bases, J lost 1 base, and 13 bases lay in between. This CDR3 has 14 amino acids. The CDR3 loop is CASSPEGFSYEQYF. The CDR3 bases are TGCGCCAGCAGCCCCGAGGGCTTTTCCTACGAGCAGTACTTC.

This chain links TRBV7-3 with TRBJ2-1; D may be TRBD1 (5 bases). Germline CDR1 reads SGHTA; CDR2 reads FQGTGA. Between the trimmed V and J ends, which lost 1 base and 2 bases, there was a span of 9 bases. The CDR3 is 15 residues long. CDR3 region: CASSLSTGPYNEQFF. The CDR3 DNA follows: TGTGCCAGCAGCTTAAGCACAGGACCCTACAATGAGCAGTTCTTC.

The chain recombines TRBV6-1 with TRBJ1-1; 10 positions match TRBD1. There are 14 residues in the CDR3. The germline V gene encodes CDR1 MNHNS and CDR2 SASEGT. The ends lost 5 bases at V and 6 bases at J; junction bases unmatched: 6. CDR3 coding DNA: TGTGCCAGCAGTCGGACAGGGGGTGAGGCTGAAGCTTTCTTT. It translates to CASSRTGGEAEAFF.

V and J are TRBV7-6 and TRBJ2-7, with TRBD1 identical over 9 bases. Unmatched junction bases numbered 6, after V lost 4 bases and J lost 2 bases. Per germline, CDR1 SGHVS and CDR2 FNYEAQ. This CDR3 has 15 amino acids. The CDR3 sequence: CASSSPGQGTYEQYF. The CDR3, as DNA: TGTGCCAGCAGCTCACCGGGACAGGGAACCTACGAGCAGTACTTC. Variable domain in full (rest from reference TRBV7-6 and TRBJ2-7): GAGVSQSPRYKVTKRGQDVALRCDPISGHVSLYWYRQALGQGPEFLTYFNYEAQQDKSGLPNDRFSAERPEGSISTLTIQRTEQRDSAMYRCASSSPGQGTYEQYFGPGTRLTVT.

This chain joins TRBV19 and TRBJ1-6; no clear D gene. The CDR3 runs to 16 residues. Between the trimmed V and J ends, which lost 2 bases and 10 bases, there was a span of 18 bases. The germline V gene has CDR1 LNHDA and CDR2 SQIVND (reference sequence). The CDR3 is CASSISAVLNGSPLHF. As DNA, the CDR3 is TGTGCCAGTAGTATAAGTGCAGTCTTGAACGGCTCACCCCTCCACTTT. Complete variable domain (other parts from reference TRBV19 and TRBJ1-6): DGGITQSPKYLFRKEGQNVTLSCEQNLNHDAMYWYRQDPGQGLRLIYYSQIVNDFQKGDIAEGYSVSREKKESFPLTVTSAQKNPTAFYLCASSISAVLNGSPLHFGNGTRLTVT.

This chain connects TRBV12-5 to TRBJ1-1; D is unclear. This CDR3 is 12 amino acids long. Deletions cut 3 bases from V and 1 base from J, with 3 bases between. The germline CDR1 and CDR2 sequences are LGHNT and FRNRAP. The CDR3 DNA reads TGTGCTAGTGGTTTAGGGAACACTGAAGCTTTCTTT. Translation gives CASGLGNTEAFF. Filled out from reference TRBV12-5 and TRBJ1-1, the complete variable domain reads DARVTQTPRHKVTEMGQEVTMRCQPILGHNTVFWYRQTMMQGLELLAYFRNRAPLDDSGMPKDRFSAEMPDATLATLKIQPSEPRDSAVYFCASGLGNTEAFFGQGTRLTVV.

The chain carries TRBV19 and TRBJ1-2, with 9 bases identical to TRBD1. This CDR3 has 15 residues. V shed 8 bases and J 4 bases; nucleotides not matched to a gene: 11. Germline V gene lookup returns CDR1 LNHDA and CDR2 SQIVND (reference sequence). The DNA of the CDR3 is TGTGCCAGTCTCGTAACAGGGGGCGCGGGCTATGGCTACACCTTC. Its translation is CASLVTGGAGYGYTF.

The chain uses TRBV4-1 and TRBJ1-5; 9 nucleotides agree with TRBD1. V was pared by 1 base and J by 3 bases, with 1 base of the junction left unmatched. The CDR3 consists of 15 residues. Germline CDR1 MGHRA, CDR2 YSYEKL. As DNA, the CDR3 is TGCGCCAGCAGCCAAGGGGACAGGGCCAATCAGCCCCAGCATTTT. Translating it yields CASSQGDRANQPQHF.

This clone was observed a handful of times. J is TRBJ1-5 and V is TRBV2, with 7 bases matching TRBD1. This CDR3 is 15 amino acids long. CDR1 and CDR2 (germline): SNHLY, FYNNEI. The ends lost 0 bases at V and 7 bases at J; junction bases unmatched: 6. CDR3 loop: CASSEALQGGQPQHF. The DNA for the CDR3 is TGTGCCAGCAGTGAAGCGCTTCAGGGGGGCCAGCCCCAGCATTTT.

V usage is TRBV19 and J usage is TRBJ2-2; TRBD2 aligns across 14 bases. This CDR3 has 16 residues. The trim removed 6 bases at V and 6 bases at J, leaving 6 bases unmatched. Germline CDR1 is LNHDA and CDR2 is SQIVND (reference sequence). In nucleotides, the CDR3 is TGTGCCAGTAGGACCGGGACTAGCGGGAGCGCCGGGGAGCTGTTTTTT. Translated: CASRTGTSGSAGELFF.

The CDR3, as DNA: TGTGCCAGCAGTCCCGGGACAGGACACTCTGGAAACACCATATATTTT. Protein sequence: CASSPGTGHSGNTIYF. The chain employs TRBV2 and TRBJ1-3, with 8 nucleotides matching TRBD1. Trimming at V came to 5 bases and at J to 0 bases, leaving 6 bases not matched to a gene. CDR3 length equals 16 residues. CDR1 is SNHLY and CDR2 is FYNNEI in the germline V gene.

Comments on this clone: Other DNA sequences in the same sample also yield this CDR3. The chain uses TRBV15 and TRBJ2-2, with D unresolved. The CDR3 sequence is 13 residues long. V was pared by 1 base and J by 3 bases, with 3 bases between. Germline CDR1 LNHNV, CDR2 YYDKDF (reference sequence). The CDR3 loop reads CATSRVYTGELFF. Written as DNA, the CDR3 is TGTGCCACCAGCAGAGTTTACACCGGGGAGCTGTTTTTT.

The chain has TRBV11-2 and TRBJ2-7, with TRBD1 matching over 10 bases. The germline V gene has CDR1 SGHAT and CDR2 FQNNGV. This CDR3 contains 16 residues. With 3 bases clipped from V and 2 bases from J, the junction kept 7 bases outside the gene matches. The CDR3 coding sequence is TGTGCCAGCAGCTTCCGAACCGGGACAGGGGCCTACGAGCAGTACTTC. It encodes CASSFRTGTGAYEQYF. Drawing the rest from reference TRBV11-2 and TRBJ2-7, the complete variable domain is EAGVAQSPRYKIIEKRQSVAFWCNPISGHATLYWYQQILGQGPKLLIQFQNNGVVDDSQLPKDRFSAERLKGVDSTLKIQPAKLEDSAVYLCASSFRTGTGAYEQYFGPGTRLTVT.

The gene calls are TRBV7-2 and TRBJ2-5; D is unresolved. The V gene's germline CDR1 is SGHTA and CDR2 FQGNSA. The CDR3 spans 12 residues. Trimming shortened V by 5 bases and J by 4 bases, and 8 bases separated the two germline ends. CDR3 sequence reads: CASSALGETQYF. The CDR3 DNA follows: TGTGCCAGCAGCGCCTTGGGAGAGACCCAGTACTTC. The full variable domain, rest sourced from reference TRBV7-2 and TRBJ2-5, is GAGVSQSPSNKVTEKGKDVELRCDPISGHTALYWYRQSLGQGLEFLIYFQGNSAPDKSGLPSDRFSAERTGGSVSTLTIQRTQQEDSAVYLCASSALGETQYFGPGTRLLVL.

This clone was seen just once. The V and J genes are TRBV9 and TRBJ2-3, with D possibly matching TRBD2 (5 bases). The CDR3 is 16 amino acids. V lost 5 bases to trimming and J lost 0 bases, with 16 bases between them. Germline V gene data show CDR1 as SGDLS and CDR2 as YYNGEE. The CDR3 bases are TGTGCCAGCAGTTCGAAGCGGACCTCTAGCACAGATACGCAGTATTTT. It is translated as CASSSKRTSSTDTQYF.

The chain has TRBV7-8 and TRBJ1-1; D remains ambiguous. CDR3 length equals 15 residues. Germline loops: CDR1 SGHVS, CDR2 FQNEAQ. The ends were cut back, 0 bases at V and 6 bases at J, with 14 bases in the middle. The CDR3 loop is CASSLAPRSAAEAFF. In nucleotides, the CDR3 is TGTGCCAGCAGCTTAGCCCCCAGGTCGGCCGCTGAAGCTTTCTTT.

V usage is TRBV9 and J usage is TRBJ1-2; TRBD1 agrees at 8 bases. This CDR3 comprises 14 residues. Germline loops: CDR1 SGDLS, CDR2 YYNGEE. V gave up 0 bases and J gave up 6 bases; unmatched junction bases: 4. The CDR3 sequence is CASSVDGRGHGYTF. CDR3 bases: TGTGCCAGCAGCGTAGATGGCAGGGGGCATGGCTACACCTTC. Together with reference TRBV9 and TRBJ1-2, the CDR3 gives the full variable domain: DSGVTQTPKHLITATGQRVTLRCSPRSGDLSVYWYQQSLDQGLQFLIQYYNGEERAKGNILERFSAQQFPDLHSELNLSSLELGDSALYFCASSVDGRGHGYTFGSGTRLTVV.

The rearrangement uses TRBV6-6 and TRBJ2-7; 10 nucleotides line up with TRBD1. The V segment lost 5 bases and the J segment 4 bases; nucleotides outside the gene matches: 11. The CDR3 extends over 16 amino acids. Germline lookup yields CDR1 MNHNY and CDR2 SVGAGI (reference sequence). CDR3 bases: TGTGCCAGCAGTGGCTCAAGGACAGGGGGGGAGTACGAGCAGTACTTC. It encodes CASSGSRTGGEYEQYF.

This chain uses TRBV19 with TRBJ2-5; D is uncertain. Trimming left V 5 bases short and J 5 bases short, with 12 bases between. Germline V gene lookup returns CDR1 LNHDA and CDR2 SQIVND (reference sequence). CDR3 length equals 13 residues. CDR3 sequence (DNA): TGTGCCAGTAGTGGCGGCTTCGGGGAGACCCAGTACTTC. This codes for CASSGGFGETQYF.

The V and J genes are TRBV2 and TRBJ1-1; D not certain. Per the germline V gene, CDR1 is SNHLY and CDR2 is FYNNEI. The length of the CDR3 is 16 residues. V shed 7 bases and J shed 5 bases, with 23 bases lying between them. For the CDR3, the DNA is TGTGCCAGCAAAATAGTCCGGTTATTAGTGGGAACTGAAGCTTTCTTT. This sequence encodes CASKIVRLLVGTEAFF.

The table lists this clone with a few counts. The CDR3 spells CASKFGGGLYEQYF. The CDR3 DNA follows: TGTGCCAGCAAGTTCGGGGGAGGGTTGTACGAGCAGTACTTC. V usage is TRBV28 and J usage is TRBJ2-7; 7 bases line up with TRBD2. The CDR3 loop spans 14 amino acids. The germline V gene has CDR1 MDHEN and CDR2 SYDVKM. The J segment lost 4 bases and the V segment lost 7 bases, leaving 10 bases of the junction unmatched.

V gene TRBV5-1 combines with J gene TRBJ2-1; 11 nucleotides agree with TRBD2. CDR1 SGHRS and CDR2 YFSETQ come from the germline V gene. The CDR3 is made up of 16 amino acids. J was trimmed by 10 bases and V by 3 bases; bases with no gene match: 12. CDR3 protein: CASSSILAGGPKEQFF. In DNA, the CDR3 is TGCGCCAGCAGCTCTATATTAGCGGGAGGGCCGAAGGAGCAGTTCTTC.

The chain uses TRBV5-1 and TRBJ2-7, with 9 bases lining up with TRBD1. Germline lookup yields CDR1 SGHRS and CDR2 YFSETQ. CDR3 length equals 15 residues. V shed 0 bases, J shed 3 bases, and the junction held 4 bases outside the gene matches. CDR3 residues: CASSLAGTGFYEQYF. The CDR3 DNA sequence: TGCGCCAGCAGCTTGGCCGGGACAGGGTTCTACGAGCAGTACTTC.

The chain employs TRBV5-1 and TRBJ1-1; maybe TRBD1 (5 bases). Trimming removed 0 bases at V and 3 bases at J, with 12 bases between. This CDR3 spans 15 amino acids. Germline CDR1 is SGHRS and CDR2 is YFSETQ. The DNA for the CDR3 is TGCGCCAGCAGCTTGGGAGGGGCCGGGCACACTGAAGCTTTCTTT. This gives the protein CASSLGGAGHTEAFF. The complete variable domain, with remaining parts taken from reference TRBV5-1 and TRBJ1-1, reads KAGVTQTPRYLIKTRGQQVTLSCSPISGHRSVSWYQQTPGQGLQFLFEYFSETQRNKGNFPGRFSGRQFSNSRSEMNVSTLELGDSALYLCASSLGGAGHTEAFFGQGTRLTVV.

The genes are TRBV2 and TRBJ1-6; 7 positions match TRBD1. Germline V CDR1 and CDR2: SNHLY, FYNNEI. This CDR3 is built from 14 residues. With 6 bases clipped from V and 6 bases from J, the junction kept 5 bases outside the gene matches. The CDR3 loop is CASRATGSNSPLHF. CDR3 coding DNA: TGTGCCAGCAGGGCGACAGGGTCTAATTCACCCCTCCACTTT.

The CDR3 region is CATSSLDNSNQPQHF. The CDR3 region has the DNA TGTGCCACCAGCTCACTAGATAATAGCAATCAGCCCCAGCATTTT. The chain employs TRBV15 and TRBJ1-5; D uncertain. V lost 5 bases and J 0 bases, leaving 11 bases between the germline ends. Looked up from germline, CDR1 is LNHNV and CDR2 is YYDKDF (reference sequence). This CDR3 region has 15 residues.

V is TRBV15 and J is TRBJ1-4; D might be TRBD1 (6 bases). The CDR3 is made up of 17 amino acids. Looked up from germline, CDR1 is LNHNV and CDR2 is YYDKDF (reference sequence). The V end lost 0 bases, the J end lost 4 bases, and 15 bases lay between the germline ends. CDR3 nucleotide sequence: TGTGCCACCAGCAGAGATAGGCCAGGGGCAAGTAATGAAAAACTGTTTTTT. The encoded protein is CATSRDRPGASNEKLFF.

DNA of the CDR3: TGTGCCAGCAGCGTAGAAGCAGGCCACTCCTACAATGAGCAGTTCTTC. This encodes CASSVEAGHSYNEQFF. This chain links TRBV9 with TRBJ2-1, with D unclear. The CDR3 has 16 residues. The V gene lost 0 bases and the J gene lost 0 bases, with 10 bases spanning the gap. Germline CDR1 SGDLS, CDR2 YYNGEE.